This T cell receptor beta chain came from a study of T-cell memory formation after mild COVID-19 (dated by TCRdb to about 2021). Concerning the study at large: TCR sequence clusters from the two donors were largely donor specific. T-cell clones expanding and contracting after mild COVID-19 in a couple of donors were tracked by longitudinal TCRalpha and TCRbeta repertoire sequencing. Two young, previously healthy adult volunteers, one female and one male, were included in the cohort.

PBMCs were isolated by Ficoll-Paque density gradient centrifugation. This clonotype was counted many times. This receptor's antigen is unknown. No per-base quality is available; no much larger clone lies one base away. Overall study results and their limits: The second-wave clones that peaked on day 37 were not confirmed to be SARS-CoV-2 specific. From day 15 to 85, contracting clones showed balanced CD4/CD8 phenotypes, whereas a second wave of clones that expanded from day 15 to 37 leaned towards CD4+. The study included only a couple of mild cases, and larger cohorts that include severe cases with pre-infection samples were judged to be necessary. The detection of some responding clones in pre-infection memory suggests that pre-existing cross-reactive memory T cells joined the SARS-CoV-2 response. Contracting CD4+ clones appeared mostly in the CM and EM memory subsets, whereas CD8+ clones were enriched in EMRA.

TCRdb lists the instrument as Illumina NovaSeq 6000. cDNA libraries for TCRalpha and TCRbeta were prepared by 5'RACE using constant-segment primers, with sample barcodes and unique molecular identifiers added. Trizol reagent was used to extract RNA from every sample. Libraries were amplified in two PCR steps, with a second sample barcode and Illumina TruSeq adapters added in the second step. Sequencing of the libraries was done on an Illumina NovaSeq, producing 2 x 150 bp paired-end reads. The source study handled its data this way. The reads were demultiplexed and collapsed into UMI-guided consensus sequences using migec v1.2.7. Using mixcr v2.1.11, the UMI consensuses were aligned to TRA and TRB V and J templates and assembled into clonotypes. Expanded or contracted clonotypes were those called significant by both edgeR and NoisET, with noise models trained on biological replicates. For edgeR calls, a false discovery rate-adjusted p below 0.01 and a log2 fold-change threshold of 1 were applied. PCA with hierarchical clustering of max-normalized trajectories of the 1000 most abundant clonotypes was used as exploratory dynamics analysis. Each responding clone was given a CD4 or CD8 phenotype based on the CD4+ and CD8+ repertoires, which had been sequenced separately. TCRdb itself trimmed the public reads at Q25 with fastp, ran MiXCR and retained productive beta chains. Under each unique CDR3 protein, matching rows form one entry showing the most common genes and DNA. TCRdb's processing, not the authors', yielded these V and J calls. The sample table records roughly 340,000 distinct CDR3 sequences; less than 20% of these occur just once. The ten top clones hold 20% to 25% of the sample.

The CDR3 has 12 amino acids, counting the end cysteine and phenylalanine. Only CDR3 DNA remains: 36 bases, in frame from the first base. The CDR1 and CDR2 encoded by the germline V gene are SGHRS and YFSETQ. From V the trimming removes 4 bases and from J it removes 7 bases, while the gene matches leave 2 bases of the junction unaccounted for. The chain is assembled from TRBV5-1 and TRBJ1-1; 9 bases in the junction line up with TRBD1. Specimen: PBMCs or a T cell subset sorted from them (not recorded which). This TCR was sampled from a man between 18 and 29 years old who had mild COVID-19 (a few samples of this study predate the infection). The sample titles of this study are shuffled in the database, so cell type and time point are left out; the donor was told from shared clones. For the CDR3, the sequence is CASSRTGVEAFF. The DNA reads as follows: TGCGCCAGCAGCCGGACAGGGGTTGAAGCTTTCTTT.